A selection of T cell receptor beta chains follows, all from one sample in a study of T cell responses to AZD1222 COVID-19 vaccine. The table came from immunoSEQ multiplex PCR; TCRdb's copy has only in-frame clones and leaves some out. The sample consists of fewer than 120,000 clones, more than 90% of them appearing once. Source: peripheral blood, taken 28 days after the second AZD1222 dose. The origin of the receptors is an adult who received the AZD1222 COVID-19 vaccine. Each CDR3 is given with its conserved first and last residue. The D gene is left open where the match is weak. Clone size is given for some rows only: seen once, a few or many times, or a class if the clone is expanded.

clone size | D gene | J gene | V gene | CDR3 protein | CDR3 DNA
. | TRBD2 | TRBJ2-3 | TRBV9 | CASSVADTAGGTATQYF | TGTGCCAGCAGCGTAGCTGACACAGCGGGGGGCACGGCTACGCAGTATTTT
. | . | TRBJ2-6 | TRBV3-1/TRBV3-2 | CASSISSGANVLTF | TGTGCCAGCAGCATCTCCTCTGGGGCCAACGTCCTGACTTTC
. | . | TRBJ1-2 | TRBV5-4 | CASSQPRKGSYGYTF | TGTGCCAGCAGCCAACCCCGGAAGGGTAGCTATGGCTACACCTTC
. | TRBD1 | TRBJ1-2 | TRBV18 | CASSPGQGDHYGYTF | TGTGCCAGCTCACCAGGACAGGGGGACCACTATGGCTACACCTTC
. | TRBD1 | TRBJ1-5 | TRBV3-1/TRBV3-2 | CASSLGTGNQPQHF | TGTGCCAGCAGCCTTGGGACAGGCAATCAGCCCCAGCATTTT
. | . | TRBJ1-1 | TRBV3-1/TRBV3-2 | CASSQDVAGKAFF | TGTGCCAGCAGCCAAGATGTCGCAGGGAAAGCTTTCTTT
. | . | TRBJ1-4 | TRBV6-2/TRBV6-3 | CASSYGTLGINEKLFF | TGTGCCAGCAGTTACGGGACCTTGGGGATTAATGAAAAACTGTTTTTT
. | TRBD1 | TRBJ2-7 | TRBV6-5 | CASRQGQTTYEQYF | TGTGCCAGCAGGCAGGGACAGACCACCTACGAGCAGTACTTC
. | . | TRBJ2-5 | TRBV4-2 | CASSQDRRAGRETQYF | TGTGCCAGCAGCCAAGATCGGCGGGCAGGGAGGGAGACCCAGTACTTC
. | . | TRBJ2-5 | TRBV7-9 | CASSQRDRRRDQETQYF | TGTGCCAGCAGCCAAAGGGACCGACGGAGGGATCAAGAGACCCAGTACTTC
. | . | TRBJ2-5 | TRBV3-1/TRBV3-2 | CASSYQDDAYQETQYF | TGTGCCAGCAGCTATCAGGACGACGCATACCAAGAGACCCAGTACTTC
. | TRBD1 | TRBJ1-4 | TRBV4-2 | CASSLTGQGAEKLFF | TGTGCCAGCAGCTTAACCGGACAGGGGGCTGAAAAACTGTTTTTT
. | TRBD1 | TRBJ2-5 | TRBV3-1/TRBV3-2 | CASSRDRGGLETQYF | TGTGCCAGCAGTCGGGACAGGGGAGGGTTGGAGACCCAGTACTTC
. | . | TRBJ1-2 | TRBV6-6 | CASSSSVWPYGYTF | TGTGCCAGCAGTTCCTCGGTTTGGCCCTATGGCTACACCTTC
. | TRBD1 | TRBJ1-2 | TRBV27 | CASSLLGGASGYTF | TGTGCCAGCAGTTTGCTAGGGGGCGCGAGTGGCTACACCTTC
once | . | TRBJ1-5 | TRBV12-3/TRBV12-4 | CASSHPGAGRYF | TGTGCCAGCAGCCACCCTGGGGCAGGGAGGTATTTT
. | TRBD2 | TRBJ2-3 | TRBV6-2/TRBV6-3 | CASSSGTSGGADTQYF | TGTGCCAGCAGTTCCGGGACTAGCGGGGGGGCAGATACGCAGTATTTT
. | . | TRBJ1-2 | TRBV19 | CASTGRWGYTF | TGTGCCAGTACCGGGCGTTGGGGCTACACCTTC
few | TRBD1 | TRBJ2-6 | TRBV6-6 | CASSQSTGGAGGANVLTF | TGTGCCAGCAGTCAATCGACAGGGGGCGCTGGTGGGGCCAACGTCCTGACTTTC
. | . | TRBJ1-1 | TRBV21-1 | CASSPNRDGGVNTEAFF | TGTGCCAGCAGCCCTAACCGGGACGGAGGGGTGAACACTGAAGCTTTCTTT
. | TRBD2 | TRBJ2-5 | TRBV13 | CASSASGSGTQYF | TGTGCCAGCAGCGCTAGCGGTTCGGGGACCCAGTACTTC
. | TRBD1 | TRBJ1-2 | TRBV25-1 | CASGQGANYGYTF | TGTGCCAGCGGACAGGGGGCTAACTATGGCTACACCTTC
. | . | TRBJ1-1 | TRBV6-2/TRBV6-3 | CASSPRGRAGSEAFF | TGTGCCAGCAGCCCACGGGGGAGGGCTGGGTCTGAAGCTTTCTTT
. | . | TRBJ1-1 | TRBV28 | CASSLGGDTEAFF | TGTGCCAGCAGTTTAGGAGGGGACACTGAAGCTTTCTTT
. | TRBD2 | TRBJ2-1 | TRBV7-9 | CASSPPSGGYNEQFF | TGTGCCAGCAGCCCTCCTAGCGGGGGCTACAATGAGCAGTTCTTC
. | TRBD2 | TRBJ2-2 | TRBV7-3 | CASSSSGGLDPNTGELFF | TGTGCCAGCAGCTCCTCGGGGGGGCTCGACCCGAACACCGGGGAGCTGTTTTTT
. | . | TRBJ1-3 | TRBV9 | CASTPRGSSGNTIYF | TGTGCCAGCACACCGAGGGGGTCCTCTGGAAACACCATATATTTT
. | . | TRBJ1-2 | TRBV5-4 | CASSLARQGRNYGYTF | TGTGCCAGCAGCTTGGCCCGTCAGGGACGTAACTATGGCTACACCTTC